These 30 T cell receptor beta chains were all obtained from the same sample, sequenced in a study of blood T cell repertoires in COVID-19. Produced via immunoSEQ multiplex PCR; TCRdb's table is partial and in-frame only. The sample holds fewer than 250,000 clones, roughly 91% seen once. The sample was PBMCs or T cells enriched from blood (not recorded which). These receptor sequences come from a man aged 30-40 years in a cohort exposed to, infected with or recovered from COVID-19 (not recorded which).

CDR3 protein: CASTLVQSANYGYTF. For the CDR3, the DNA is TGTGCCAGCACCCTGGTACAGTCGGCTAACTATGGCTACACCTTC. This chain links TRBV7-9 with TRBJ1-2; no clear D. Deletions cut 7 bases from V and 0 bases from J, with 15 bases between. Germline V gene data show CDR1 as SEHNR and CDR2 as FQNEAQ (reference sequence). The CDR3 has 15 amino acids.

V gene TRBV5-4 combines with J gene TRBJ1-1, with 10 positions matching TRBD1. Germline values: CDR1 SGHNT, CDR2 YYREEE (reference sequence). Losses at the gene ends were 4 bases for V and 5 bases for J; bases not matched to a gene: 2. This CDR3 has 13 residues. The chain's CDR3 is CASSEGQGTEAFF. The CDR3, as DNA: TGTGCCAGCAGCGAGGGACAGGGGACTGAAGCTTTCTTT. The variable domain in full, completed from reference TRBV5-4 and TRBJ1-1, reads ETGVTQSPTHLIKTRGQQVTLRCSSQSGHNTVSWYQQALGQGPQFIFQYYREEENGRGNFPPRFSGLQFPNYSSELNVNALELDDSALYLCASSEGQGTEAFFGQGTRLTVV.

This clone was detected only once. This CDR3 is also generated by other DNA sequences in the sample. The chain employs TRBV5-1 and TRBJ2-2; 9 nucleotides line up with TRBD2. V trimming: 0 bases; J trimming: 6 bases; junction bases outside the gene matches: 3. Germline V CDR1 and CDR2: SGHRS, YFSETQ. This CDR3 region has 15 residues. CDR3 sequence: CASSLELAGAGELFF. CDR3 nucleotides: TGCGCCAGCAGCTTGGAACTAGCGGGCGCCGGGGAGCTGTTTTTT.

V usage is TRBV27 and J usage is TRBJ2-3; D is unclear. V lost 5 bases and J 5 bases, leaving 20 bases between the germline ends. Germline V gene sequence: CDR1 MNHEY, CDR2 SMNVEV (reference sequence). CDR3 size: 16 residues. CDR3 protein: CASSPAAVGVRDTQYF. The CDR3, as DNA: TGTGCCAGCAGTCCCGCGGCGGTAGGCGTAAGAGATACGCAGTATTTT.

This chain uses TRBV5-1 with TRBJ2-3, with TRBD2 matching over 11 bases. Germline lookup yields CDR1 SGHRS and CDR2 YFSETQ. There are 16 residues in the CDR3. Unmatched junction bases numbered 8, after V lost 2 bases and J lost 6 bases. CDR3 amino acids: CASSFLAGGPKDTQYF. DNA of the CDR3: TGCGCCAGCAGCTTCTTAGCGGGAGGGCCGAAGGATACGCAGTATTTT.

V and J are TRBV6-5 and TRBJ1-1; D is ambiguous. Trimming pared 7 bases from V and 7 bases from J, leaving 16 bases between. CDR1 is MNHEY, CDR2 SVGAGI, per germline. This CDR3 is 13 amino acids long. The CDR3 DNA is TGTGCCAGCACCTCTCTCCGGGTCTATGAAGCTTTCTTT. Translated, it gives CASTSLRVYEAFF.

The chain has TRBV10-3 and TRBJ2-3; D is uncertain. The V gene lost 10 bases and the J gene lost 0 bases, with 5 bases spanning the gap. The CDR3 has 11 residues. Germline CDR1 and CDR2: ENHRY and SYGVKD. The CDR3 sequence: CATTSTDTQYF. In DNA, the CDR3 is TGTGCCACAACTAGCACAGATACGCAGTATTTT.

The chain uses TRBV3-1 (or the pseudogene TRBV3-2) and TRBJ2-2; 10 bases are shared with TRBD2. The J segment lost 7 bases and the V segment lost 0 bases, leaving 11 bases of the junction unmatched. The CDR3 length is 18 residues. Germline V CDR1 and CDR2: LGHDT, YNNKEL (reference sequence). The DNA of the CDR3 is TGTGCCAGCAGCCAAGATCCCCTAGCGGGAGCATTGGACGGGGAGCTGTTTTTT. It is translated as CASSQDPLAGALDGELFF.

The V gene is TRBV5-6, the J gene TRBJ1-2, with 10 positions matching TRBD1. V dropped 2 bases and J dropped 5; count of bases not matched to a gene: 9. Per the germline V gene, CDR1 is SGHDT and CDR2 is YYEEEE. The CDR3 runs 16 residues. CDR3 DNA: TGTGCCAGCAGCTTCGGAGGGACAGGGGAGGGTTATGGCTACACCTTC. Protein product: CASSFGGTGEGYGYTF.

This chain connects TRBV7-9 to TRBJ2-2; the match to TRBD2 covers 9 bases. With 4 bases clipped from V and 2 bases from J, the junction kept 14 bases outside the gene matches. This CDR3 has 19 amino acids. CDR1 SEHNR and CDR2 FQNEAQ come from the germline V gene (reference sequence). CDR3 protein: CASSSPGVGGRANTGELFF. The CDR3 coding sequence is TGTGCCAGCAGCTCGCCGGGTGTAGGCGGGAGGGCCAACACCGGGGAGCTGTTTTTT.

The genes are TRBV3-1 (or the pseudogene TRBV3-2) and TRBJ1-2, with a weak D call TRBD1 (6 bases). V lost 1 base, J lost 4 bases, and 22 bases lay in between. The CDR3 consists of 18 residues. Germline CDR1 and CDR2: LGHDT and YNNKEL (reference sequence). CDR3 nucleotide sequence: TGTGCCAGCAGCCAAGTAGTGGGCACCGGTACAGGGCCCTATGGCTACACCTTC. This encodes CASSQVVGTGTGPYGYTF.

V and J are TRBV28 and TRBJ2-7; no reliable D call. This CDR3 contains 13 residues. Germline CDR1 and CDR2: MDHEN and SYDVKM. The germline V and J ends were trimmed by 8 bases and 3 bases, with 14 bases remaining between them. CDR3: CASRTQSGYEQYF. In DNA form, the CDR3 reads TGTGCCAGCCGAACCCAATCGGGCTACGAGCAGTACTTC.

The genes are TRBV5-6 and TRBJ1-5, with 8 bases that match TRBD1. The CDR3 extends over 16 amino acids. V lost 0 bases and J lost 2; bases outside the gene matches: 4. Germline-derived CDR1 and CDR2 are SGHDT and YYEEEE. Written as DNA, the CDR3 is TGTGCCAGCAGCTTGGGGACAGGGAAGGGCAATCAGCCCCAGCATTTT. Its translation: CASSLGTGKGNQPQHF.

The chain combines TRBV15 with TRBJ1-1; D not certain. The CDR3 covers 16 residues. The ends were cut back, 1 base at V and 0 bases at J, with 12 bases in the middle. CDR1 is LNHNV and CDR2 is YYDKDF in the germline V gene (reference sequence). CDR3 loop: CATSRGWGGMNTEAFF. CDR3 DNA: TGTGCCACCAGCAGAGGTTGGGGAGGGATGAACACTGAAGCTTTCTTT.

The count of this clone is one. The rearrangement uses TRBV4-1 and TRBJ2-3, with TRBD2 identical over 14 bases. The junction had 14 bases not matched to a gene; V was cut back by 0 bases and J by 3 bases. Germline-derived CDR1 and CDR2 are MGHRA and YSYEKL. CDR3 length: 21 amino acids. The CDR3 loop reads CASSQESPGTSGRLVTDTQYF. The CDR3 DNA is TGCGCCAGCAGCCAAGAAAGCCCCGGGACTAGCGGGAGACTTGTGACAGATACGCAGTATTTT.

A word on this clone: A read error may account for a junction end that differs from germline. The genes are TRBV9 and TRBJ2-6; a possible D gene is TRBD1 (5 bases). CDR1 is SGDLS and CDR2 is YYNGEE in the germline V gene. This CDR3 spans 16 amino acids. CDR3 in amino acids: CASSVDSSSGANVLTF. The CDR3 DNA follows: TGTGCCAGCAGCGTAGACTCAAGCTCTGGGGCCAACGTCCTAACTTTC.

The gene calls are TRBV29-1 and TRBJ1-2; D is possibly TRBD1 (5 bases). CDR1 is SQVTM, CDR2 ANQGSEA, per germline. The CDR3 sequence is 12 residues long. With 5 bases removed from V and 7 bases from J, the gap between germline ends came to 14 bases. This CDR3 reads CSVNRDSTGYTF. The CDR3 nucleotides are TGCAGCGTTAACCGGGACTCTACTGGCTACACCTTC.

The CDR3: CATSRGVEVTYGYTF. For the CDR3, the DNA is TGTGCCACCAGCAGAGGAGTGGAGGTGACCTATGGCTACACCTTC. V usage is TRBV15 and J usage is TRBJ1-2; D gene ambiguous. CDR1 and CDR2 (germline): LNHNV, YYDKDF (reference sequence). This CDR3 has 15 amino acids. V was trimmed by 1 base and J by 4 bases, leaving 13 bases between them.

CDR3 loop: CATGRVGAYEQYF. The CDR3 DNA sequence: TGTGCCACCGGGAGGGTAGGTGCTTACGAGCAGTACTTC. This chain links TRBV7-3 with TRBJ2-7, with 8 bases aligning to TRBD2. Looked up from germline, CDR1 is SGHTA and CDR2 is FQGTGA. CDR3 size: 13 residues. V shed 10 bases and J 4 bases; nucleotides not matched to a gene: 9.

This chain links TRBV27 with TRBJ2-7, with 7 bases that match TRBD1. The length of the CDR3 is 14 residues. V was pared by 7 bases and J by 3 bases, with 9 bases of the junction left unmatched. Germline V gene lookup returns CDR1 MNHEY and CDR2 SMNVEV (reference sequence). CDR3 nucleotides: TGTGCCAGCACAGCGACGGGACAGCTCTACGAGCAGTACTTC. It yields the protein CASTATGQLYEQYF.

The rearrangement uses TRBV28 and TRBJ1-4; no definite D call. CDR3 size: 13 residues. With 8 bases removed from V and 10 bases from J, the gap between germline ends came to 17 bases. Looked up from germline, CDR1 is MDHEN and CDR2 is SYDVKM. The CDR3 DNA follows: TGTGCCAGCTGGGCCGCGATAGGAGGAAAACTGTTTTTT. Amino acids: CASWAAIGGKLFF.

This clone was observed a single time. The chain couples TRBV28 to TRBJ1-6; the match to TRBD1 covers 9 bases. Germline trimming cut 4 bases from V and 10 bases from J; bases unmatched to any gene: 11. Germline values: CDR1 MDHEN, CDR2 SYDVKM. The CDR3 covers 16 residues. CDR3 region: CASSSPQTGGVSPLHF. CDR3 coding DNA: TGTGCCAGCAGTTCGCCTCAAACAGGGGGCGTATCACCCCTCCACTTT.

The V and J genes are TRBV28 and TRBJ1-2; 8 nucleotides line up with TRBD1. Per the germline V gene, CDR1 is MDHEN and CDR2 is SYDVKM. The ends lost 5 bases at V and 1 base at J; junction bases unmatched: 0. The CDR3 has 13 residues. The CDR3 sequence is CASSDRGNYGYTF. CDR3 DNA: TGTGCCAGCAGTGACAGGGGTAACTATGGCTACACCTTC.

V usage is TRBV28 and J usage is TRBJ2-1; TRBD1 matches at 9 bases. The CDR3 contains 15 residues. Losses at the gene ends were 6 bases for V and 8 bases for J; bases not matched to a gene: 11. Germline V lookup: CDR1 MDHEN, CDR2 SYDVKM. As DNA, the CDR3 is TGTGCCAGCAGCGCTGGACAGGGGCAAACCCATGAGCAGTTCTTC. Translated, it gives CASSAGQGQTHEQFF.

The V call is TRBV5-6, the J call TRBJ2-7, with 7 bases lining up with TRBD1. Germline trimming cut 2 bases from V and 6 bases from J; bases unmatched to any gene: 11. Germline CDR1 is SGHDT and CDR2 is YYEEEE. The CDR3 has 15 residues. The CDR3 loop is CASSFTGTEGAEQYF. The CDR3 DNA sequence: TGTGCCAGCAGCTTTACCGGGACAGAAGGAGCCGAGCAGTACTTC. The full variable domain, completed using reference TRBV5-6 and TRBJ2-7, is DAGVTQSPTHLIKTRGQQVTLRCSPKSGHDTVSWYQQALGQGPQFIFQYYEEEERQRGNFPDRFSGHQFPNYSSELNVNALLLGDSALYLCASSFTGTEGAEQYFGPGTRLTVT.

J is TRBJ2-2 and V is TRBV15, with D tentatively TRBD2 (6 bases). V dropped 3 bases and J dropped 5 bases, with 13 bases sitting between them. Germline lookup yields CDR1 LNHNV and CDR2 YYDKDF (reference sequence). The CDR3 extends over 15 amino acids. CDR3 loop: CATSRDYPVTGELFF. CDR3 sequence (DNA): TGTGCCACCAGCAGGGACTACCCGGTAACCGGGGAGCTGTTTTTT.

The genes are TRBV11-2 and TRBJ2-3; 11 positions match TRBD2. The ends lost 5 bases at V and 4 bases at J; junction bases unmatched: 11. The germline V gene encodes CDR1 SGHAT and CDR2 FQNNGV. The CDR3 runs to 17 residues. CDR3 amino acids: CASSPRNLAGGSDTQYF. In nucleotides, the CDR3 is TGTGCCAGCAGCCCGCGGAATTTAGCGGGAGGGTCAGATACGCAGTATTTT.

The rearrangement links TRBV27 to TRBJ1-1, with D possibly being TRBD1 (5 bases). CDR3 length equals 12 residues. Germline V gene data show CDR1 as MNHEY and CDR2 as SMNVEV (reference sequence). Trimming took off 5 bases at V and 13 bases at J, with 17 bases between the two ends. The CDR3 is CASSEPRGFVFF. The CDR3 bases are TGTGCCAGCAGTGAACCCCGGGGGTTTGTTTTCTTT.

The V and J genes are TRBV7-3 and TRBJ1-1; no firm D call. The V gene lost 2 bases and the J gene lost 11 bases, with 12 bases spanning the gap. There are 12 residues in the CDR3. Germline lookup yields CDR1 SGHTA and CDR2 FQGTGA. The CDR3 protein is CASSLPSAVAFF. The CDR3 DNA is TGTGCCAGCAGCTTACCCTCGGCGGTGGCTTTCTTT.

V gene TRBV25-1 combines with J gene TRBJ2-1, with TRBD2 matching 10 bases. Looked up from germline, CDR1 is MGHDK and CDR2 is SYGVNS. The V gene end was trimmed by 7 bases and the J gene end by 9 bases; junction bases not matched to a gene: 9. This CDR3 contains 14 residues. CDR3 amino acids: CASTRASGRGEQFF. Written as DNA, the CDR3 is TGTGCCAGCACTCGGGCTAGCGGGAGAGGTGAGCAGTTCTTC.